These T cell receptor beta chains were read from a single sample in a study of blood T cell repertoires in COVID-19. Clones were sequenced by immunoSEQ multiplex PCR, and TCRdb holds only the in-frame ones, with some missing. Of 20,000 to 25,000 clones listed, around 90% were seen once; the top ten hold 2.5% to 3.5%. Sequencing was carried out using peripheral blood. All receptors come from an older woman with active COVID-19. The CDR3 runs from the conserved cysteine through the conserved F or W. A D gene is named only where the DNA matches it firmly. Clone sizes are given selectively: once, few, many, or a class where the clone is expanded.

NA,TRBJ2-5,TRBV5-8,NA,TGTGCCAGCCGAGACTTGGTGTGGGAGACCCAGTACTTC,CASRDLVWETQYF
once,TRBJ2-3,TRBV10-3,TRBD2,TGTGCCATCGGGGGGGACCCCAAAGTTTTAGATACGCAGTATTTT,CAIGGDPKVLDTQYF
NA,TRBJ2-2,TRBV2,NA,TGTGCCAGCAGTGTATATAGCGGAAAGAACACCGGGGAGCTGTTTTTT,CASSVYSGKNTGELFF
NA,TRBJ2-5,TRBV5-1,NA,TGCGCCAGCAGCACTAACGGAGGGCCCCAAGAGACCCAGTACTTC,CASSTNGGPQETQYF
NA,TRBJ2-5,TRBV24-1,TRBD1,TGTGCCACCAGTGATCCTAGACAGGGGGCTAGTCAAGAGACCCAGTACTTC,CATSDPRQGASQETQYF
once,TRBJ2-6,TRBV18,TRBD1,TGTGCCAGCTCACCACAGGGGGCGGCATACGTCCTGACTTTC,CASSPQGAAYVLTF
NA,TRBJ2-1,TRBV2,NA,TGTGCCAGCAGTGATCTCCTAGCGAGCTCCTACAATGAGCAGTTCTTC,CASSDLLASSYNEQFF
NA,TRBJ1-3,TRBV11-2,NA,TGTGCCAGCAGCTCCCTTTACGGGGGTGGAAACACCATATATTTT,CASSSLYGGGNTIYF
NA,TRBJ2-1,TRBV9,TRBD2,TGTGCCAGCAGCGTATCTAGCGGGAGAAGTAGTGAGCAGTTCTTC,CASSVSSGRSSEQFF
NA,TRBJ2-7,TRBV28,TRBD1,TGTGCCAGCAGCGCAGGGGGAAGAATTAAATACGAGCAGTACTTC,CASSAGGRIKYEQYF
NA,TRBJ2-4,TRBV7-2,TRBD1,TGTGCCAGCAGCCGGAAACAGGGGGAGGAGGCCAAAAACATTCAGTACTTC,CASSRKQGEEAKNIQYF
NA,TRBJ2-1,TRBV5-4,NA,TGTGCCAGCAGTCGAGGGGGGACAGTGGGCAATGAGCAGTTCTTC,CASSRGGTVGNEQFF
NA,TRBJ2-3,TRBV27,TRBD2,TGTGCCAGCAGTTCCGGGACTAGCGGGCGGGCAGATACGCAGTATTTT,CASSSGTSGRADTQYF
NA,TRBJ2-3,TRBV4-1,NA,TGCGCCAGCAGCCAGAGCGCTAGCGGCACAGATACGCAGTATTTT,CASSQSASGTDTQYF
once,TRBJ2-1,TRBV4-1,NA,TGCGCCAGCAGCCCGGACAGTAACCCAAACAATGAGCAGTTCTTC,CASSPDSNPNNEQFF
NA,TRBJ2-7,TRBV11-1,TRBD1,TGTGCCAGCAGCTTAGGAGGGACAGGGGGCTCCTACGAGCAGTACTTC,CASSLGGTGGSYEQYF
NA,TRBJ1-5,TRBV28,TRBD1,TGTGCCAGCAGCCCACGGACAGGGTTCAATCAGCCCCAGCATTTT,CASSPRTGFNQPQHF
NA,TRBJ2-1,TRBV7-3,NA,TGTGCCAGCAGCCCACTAGGAGATCCTGGGAATGAGCAGTTCTTC,CASSPLGDPGNEQFF
NA,TRBJ2-5,TRBV7-8,TRBD2,TGTGCCAGCAGCTTAGTTGGCGCGGGAGTCCCTCAAGAGACCCAGTACTTC,CASSLVGAGVPQETQYF
NA,TRBJ1-2,TRBV10-3,NA,TGTGCCATCAGTGAGTCGGCAGGGAACTATGGCTACACCTTC,CAISESAGNYGYTF
NA,TRBJ1-6,TRBV27,TRBD1,TGTGCCAGCAGAAGACCGGGACAGGGGGGTTCACCCCTCCACTTT,CASRRPGQGGSPLHF
NA,TRBJ1-2,TRBV5-4,NA,TGTGCCACCTCAGGGAACTATGGCTACACCTTC,CATSGNYGYTF
few,TRBJ2-1,TRBV9,NA,TGTGCCAGCAGCCCCTTCCATTTCACGGCTAGGTTTTACAATGAGCAGTTCTTC,CASSPFHFTARFYNEQFF
NA,TRBJ1-1,TRBV5-6,TRBD1,TGTGCCAGCAGCTCCGGGACAGGGGGTGAAGCTTTCTTT,CASSSGTGGEAFF
NA,TRBJ1-3,TRBV23-1,TRBD1,TGCGCCAGCAGTCACCTTATTGGGACAGCCACCCACTCTGGAAACACCATATATTTT,CASSHLIGTATHSGNTIYF
few,TRBJ1-4,TRBV6-6,NA,TGTGCCAGCAGTTACTCAGGGCAGGGTAATGAAAAACTGTTTTTT,CASSYSGQGNEKLFF
NA,TRBJ2-3,TRBV30,TRBD2,TGTGCCTGGAGTCTAGCGGGCACAGATACGCAGTATTTT,CAWSLAGTDTQYF
NA,TRBJ2-7,TRBV2,TRBD2,TGTGCCAGCACTGTGGGCGGGAGGGCATGGGAGCAGTACTTC,CASTVGGRAWEQYF
NA,TRBJ2-1,TRBV27,NA,TGTGCCAGCAGCGGTCAGGTCAATGAGCAGTTCTTC,CASSGQVNEQFF
NA,TRBJ1-2,TRBV29-1,TRBD1,TGCAGCGCCGGGACAGGGGGCGCCTATGGCTACACCTTC,CSAGTGGAYGYTF
NA,TRBJ2-7,TRBV5-1,TRBD2,TGCGCCAGCAGCTTTGGGGCAACTAGCGGGAGACGATACGAGCAGTACTTC,CASSFGATSGRRYEQYF
NA,TRBJ2-7,TRBV24-1,NA,TGTGCCACCAGTGACTATGGGGCAGGGTCACCCCACGAGCAGTACTTC,CATSDYGAGSPHEQYF
NA,TRBJ2-5,TRBV4-2,TRBD1,TGTGCCAGCAGCCCCAATCAGGGACAGGGATTTCTGACCCAGTACTTC,CASSPNQGQGFLTQYF
NA,TRBJ2-2,TRBV2,NA,TGTGCCAGCCGCGAGATGGCCGGGGAGCTGTTTTTT,CASREMAGELFF
NA,TRBJ2-7,TRBV10-2,NA,TGCGCCAGCAGTGATGCGGGAAAAAGCCAGTCCTACGAGCAGTACTTC,CASSDAGKSQSYEQYF
NA,TRBJ2-7,TRBV12-3/TRBV12-4,NA,TGTGCCAGCAGTCGGACAATCCACGAGCAGTACTTC,CASSRTIHEQYF
NA,TRBJ2-5,TRBV2,NA,TGTGCCAGCAGTGGGTCGGGAGTGGTGACCCAGTACTTC,CASSGSGVVTQYF
NA,TRBJ2-1,TRBV2,NA,TGTGCCAGCAGTGCCAGATTGAGGGATGAGCAGTTCTTC,CASSARLRDEQFF
NA,TRBJ2-7,TRBV28,TRBD1,TGTGCCAGCAGTGGGGACAGCTACGAGCAGTACTTC,CASSGDSYEQYF
once,TRBJ1-4,TRBV7-2,NA,TGTGCCAGCAGCCCCCGTGGGCCTAATGAAAAACTGTTTTTT,CASSPRGPNEKLFF
NA,TRBJ1-2,TRBV4-1,TRBD1,TGCGCCAGCAGCCGCCACGGGACAGAGATCTATGGCTACACCTTC,CASSRHGTEIYGYTF
NA,TRBJ2-2,TRBV21-1,NA,TGTGCCAGCAGCAATCTAGCGGGAGTCGACACCGGGGAGCTGTTTTTT,CASSNLAGVDTGELFF
NA,TRBJ2-3,TRBV7-2,TRBD2,TGTGCCAGCAGCTTTCGGAGCGGGAGGGTCACAGATACGCAGTATTTT,CASSFRSGRVTDTQYF
few,TRBJ2-7,TRBV14,NA,TGTGCCAGCAGCCAGGACGGACAGCTCTCCTACGAGCAGTACTTC,CASSQDGQLSYEQYF
NA,TRBJ1-5,TRBV5-5,TRBD1,TGTGCCAGCACCTTTACAGGGGGCACGGGGCAGCCCCAGCATTTT,CASTFTGGTGQPQHF